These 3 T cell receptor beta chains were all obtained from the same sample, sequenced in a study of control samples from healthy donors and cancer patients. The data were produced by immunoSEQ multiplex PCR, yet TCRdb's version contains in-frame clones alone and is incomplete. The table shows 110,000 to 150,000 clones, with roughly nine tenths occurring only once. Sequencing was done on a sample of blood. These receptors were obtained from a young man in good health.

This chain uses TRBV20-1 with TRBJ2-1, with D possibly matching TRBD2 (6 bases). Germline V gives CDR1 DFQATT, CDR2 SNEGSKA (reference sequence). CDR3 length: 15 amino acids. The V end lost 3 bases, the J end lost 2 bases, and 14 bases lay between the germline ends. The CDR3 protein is CSASPRDFTYNEQFF. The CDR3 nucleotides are TGCAGTGCTAGTCCGCGGGACTTCACCTACAATGAGCAGTTCTTC.

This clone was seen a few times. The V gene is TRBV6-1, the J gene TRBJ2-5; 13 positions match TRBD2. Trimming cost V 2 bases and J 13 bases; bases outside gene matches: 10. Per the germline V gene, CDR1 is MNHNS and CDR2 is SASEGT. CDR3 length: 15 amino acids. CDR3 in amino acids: CASSESRLAGGMLYF. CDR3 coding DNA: TGTGCCAGCAGTGAAAGTCGACTAGCGGGGGGAATGTTGTACTTC.

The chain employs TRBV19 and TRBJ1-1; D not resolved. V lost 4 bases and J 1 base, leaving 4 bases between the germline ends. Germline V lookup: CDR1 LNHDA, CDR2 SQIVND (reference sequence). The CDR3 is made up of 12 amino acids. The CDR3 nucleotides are TGTGCCAGTAGTACTGCGAACACTGAAGCTTTCTTT. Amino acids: CASSTANTEAFF. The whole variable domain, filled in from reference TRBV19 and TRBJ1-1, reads DGGITQSPKYLFRKEGQNVTLSCEQNLNHDAMYWYRQDPGQGLRLIYYSQIVNDFQKGDIAEGYSVSREKKESFPLTVTSAQKNPTAFYLCASSTANTEAFFGQGTRLTVV.